The 5 T cell receptor beta chains in this list originate from one sample, sequenced in a study of blood T cells in healthy people across ages. Sample-barcoded 5' priming and a J-beta primer mix drove a second PCR of about 7 to 11 cycles. MiXCR, run by TCRdb on the 5' RACE reads, gives a single entry per CDR3 protein. In the table there are some 1.7 million distinct CDR3 sequences, 25% to 30% of which are singletons. The sample comprised blood. All receptors come from a young woman in good health.

The CDR3, as DNA: TGTGCCAGCAGTTCCAAACCGGGACTGGGCAAAAATGAGCAGTTCTTC. Encoded protein: CASSSKPGLGKNEQFF. This chain joins TRBV6-2 or TRBV6-3 and TRBJ2-1; a possible D gene is TRBD2 (6 bases). The CDR3 is 16 residues long. The germline gives CDR1 MNHEY, CDR2 SVGEGT. With 4 bases removed from V and 7 bases from J, the gap between germline ends came to 20 bases.

In its sample, this clonotype was seen many times. One end of the junction fails to match germline, which may point to a read error. The V call is TRBV5-1, the J call TRBJ2-7; D uncertain. CDR1 is SGHRS and CDR2 is YFSETQ in the germline V gene. The length of the CDR3 is 11 residues. Written as DNA, the CDR3 is TGTGCCAGCAGCTTAGACTACGAGCAGTACTTC. This encodes CASSLDYEQYF. The full variable domain, rest sourced from reference TRBV5-1 and TRBJ2-7, is KAGVTQTPRYLIKTRGQQVTLSCSPISGHRSVSWYQQTPGQGLQFLFEYFSETQRNKGNFPGRFSGRQFSNSRSEMNVSTLELGDSALYLCASSLDYEQYFGPGTRLTVT.

V and J are TRBV3-1 and TRBJ2-3; D is unresolved. The ends were cut back, 0 bases at V and 3 bases at J, with 10 bases in the middle. This CDR3 is built from 15 residues. Germline CDR1 is LGHDT and CDR2 is YNNKEL (reference sequence). The CDR3 bases are TGTGCCAGCAGCCAAGATCGGCTAGGGACAGATACGCAGTATTTT. Its protein product is CASSQDRLGTDTQYF.

The V and J genes are TRBV11-1 and TRBJ1-2; D may be TRBD1 (5 bases). The V and J ends lost 5 bases and 4 bases respectively, with 20 bases between them. Germline V gene data show CDR1 as SGHAT and CDR2 as FQDESV (reference sequence). The CDR3 is made up of 16 amino acids. For the CDR3, the DNA is TGTGCCAGCAGCCCCAGATCCGGGGCCGGGGGCTATGGCTACACCTTC. Residues: CASSPRSGAGGYGYTF.

There are many counts of this clonotype. CDR3 in amino acids: CAISAIGEQYF. The CDR3 nucleotides read TGTGCCATCAGTGCTATCGGGGAGCAGTACTTC. The chain carries TRBV10-3 and TRBJ2-7; unclear D gene. This CDR3 region has 11 residues. CDR1 is ENHRY, CDR2 SYGVKD, per germline. Deletions cut 4 bases from V and 7 bases from J, with 8 bases between.